This T cell receptor beta chain was recorded in a study of blood T cells in healthy people across ages. Across the study: Capturing about one barcoded beta molecule per two T cells was achieved by template switching.

Combining a sample-barcoded 5' primer with a J-beta primer mix, a second PCR ran for about 7 to 12 cycles. Template switching added a 12-random-nucleotide identifier to every cDNA molecule. TCRdb analysed the 5' RACE reads with MiXCR anew, one entry per CDR3 protein. The table has hundreds of thousands of distinct CDR3 sequences, roughly 20% seen once; the top ten hold 3.5% to 4%. Trimming removed 3 bases at V and 5 bases at J, with 8 bases between. CDR1 and CDR2 from the germline V gene are LGHNA and YNFKEQ. The CDR3 has 13 amino acids. Worth noting for this clonotype: Its antigen is not known.

Overall study findings and caveats: Aged donors had fewer naive CD4+ cells and lower diversity than long-lived donors. The lack of PBMC sorting stopped any conclusive naive versus antigen-experienced comparison.

The TCR sequence derives from an older man in good health. Sample: blood. The chain has TRBV4-2 and TRBJ1-5; unclear D gene. The CDR3 region is CASSQKSDQPQHF. The CDR3 DNA reads TGTGCCAGCAGCCAGAAAAGCGATCAGCCCCAGCATTTT.